This entry concerns a single T cell receptor (beta chain). In germline, CDR1 is SNHLY, CDR2 FYNNEI. The CDR3 covers 12 residues. The V and J ends lost 5 bases and 5 bases respectively, with 9 bases between them. The sample comes from a study of blood T cell repertoires in COVID-19. Study context: Sites in the United States, Italy and Spain provided acute and convalescent COVID-19 samples. Sample material is recorded as cDNA or gDNA derived from T cells, B-cell-depleted T cells, or PBMCs.

In the original processing: Estimation of nucleated cell counts relied on the amplification of reference gene primers. Sequenced by immunoSEQ multiplex PCR; TCRdb stores in-frame clones only, minus some. V and J calls plus clone size are reproduced from that table; the DNA served to infer D and trimming. The sample holds roughly 230,000 clones; 89% are singletons and the top ten take around 4.6%. The receptor was isolated from a woman aged 40-49 years who had recovered from COVID-19. This rearrangement joins TRBV2 to TRBJ2-5; D unclear. Input material: peripheral blood. CDR3 amino acids: CASSPPRETQYF. The DNA for the CDR3 is TGTGCCAGCAGTCCACCCCGGGAGACCCAGTACTTC.